Below, 19 T cell receptor beta chains from the same sample are listed, as sequenced in a study of T cell repertoires in cytomegalovirus infection. Via MiXCR, TCRdb re-called the reads, giving one row per CDR3 protein. Counted here are roughly 760,000 distinct CDR3 sequences, approximately 40% occurring once; the ten biggest clones make up 2.5% to 3%. The material sequenced was PBMCs. The receptors stem from a human donor in good health (CMV status not recorded). Some clones in this sample may be carry-over from other donors' samples.

The chain joins TRBV28 to TRBJ2-3, with 12 nucleotides matching TRBD2. Germline assignment: CDR1 MDHEN and CDR2 SYDVKM. With 3 bases clipped from V and 9 bases from J, the junction kept 7 bases outside the gene matches. The CDR3 totals 15 residues. In nucleotides, the CDR3 is TGTGCCAGCAGTTTGACTAGCGGGGGCCAGGGAACGCAGTATTTT. It is translated as CASSLTSGGQGTQYF.

This clonotype came up a few times. This rearrangement joins TRBV14 to TRBJ2-7; a weak D match, TRBD2 (6 bases). The CDR3 has 15 amino acids. V dropped 4 bases and J dropped 2 bases, with 15 bases sitting between them. The germline V gene encodes CDR1 SGHDN and CDR2 FVKESK. DNA of the CDR3: TGTGCCAGCAGCCGAACCGGGACTTTGACCTACGAGCAGTACTTC. It yields the protein CASSRTGTLTYEQYF.

The rearrangement uses TRBV20-1 and TRBJ2-3; D is uncertain. V was trimmed by 5 bases and J by 2 bases, leaving 8 bases between them. The CDR3 consists of 12 residues. Germline CDR1 and CDR2: DFQATT and SNEGSKA (reference sequence). CDR3 in amino acids: CSAVLDTDTQYF. CDR3 sequence (DNA): TGCAGTGCTGTACTTGACACAGATACGCAGTATTTT.

This clonotype was seen only a few times. The genes are TRBV4-1 and TRBJ2-1; D is unresolved. This CDR3 is 11 amino acids long. Germline CDR1 reads MGHRA; CDR2 reads YSYEKL. Trimming took 0 bases from V and 7 from J, leaving 1 base between them. Written as DNA, the CDR3 is TGCGCCAGCAGCCAAGATAATGAGCAGTTCTTC. Protein: CASSQDNEQFF.

In this sample, this clonotype turned up a few times. The chain couples TRBV20-1 to TRBJ2-1; TRBD1 matches 8 bases. V was clipped by 3 bases and J by 1 base; unmatched bases: 14. Germline CDR1 DFQATT, CDR2 SNEGSKA (reference sequence). This CDR3 has 18 amino acids. The CDR3 DNA is TGCAGTGCTAGGGACCCCCTTCAGGACAGGGCGTCCTACAATGAGCAGTTCTTC. It is translated as CSARDPLQDRASYNEQFF.

The chain joins TRBV20-1 to TRBJ2-1; the match to TRBD1 covers 9 bases. The V gene's germline CDR1 is DFQATT and CDR2 SNEGSKA (reference sequence). The V gene end was trimmed by 0 bases and the J gene end by 9 bases; junction bases not matched to a gene: 21. The CDR3 consists of 19 residues. This CDR3 is CSARDRKRPLGTGYSEQFF. CDR3 DNA: TGCAGTGCTAGAGATCGAAAGCGTCCTCTCGGGACAGGGTATAGTGAGCAGTTCTTC.

The chain joins TRBV2 to TRBJ2-6, with 7 bases that match TRBD1. Germline loops: CDR1 SNHLY, CDR2 FYNNEI. The junction had 10 bases not matched to a gene; V was cut back by 2 bases and J by 0 bases. This CDR3 is built from 19 residues. CDR3: CASSEIPGQSRSGANVLTF. For the CDR3, the DNA is TGTGCCAGCAGTGAAATTCCGGGACAGTCACGCTCTGGGGCCAACGTCCTGACTTTC.

The sample holds many counts of this clonotype. J is TRBJ1-4 and V is TRBV18, with a tentative D call TRBD1 (5 bases). The ends were cut back, 8 bases at V and 0 bases at J, with 10 bases in the middle. The CDR3 sequence is 14 residues long. CDR1 KGHSH and CDR2 LQKENI come from the germline V gene. CDR3 region: CASSPTATNEKLFF. CDR3 nucleotide sequence: TGTGCCAGCAGCCCGACAGCAACTAATGAAAAACTGTTTTTT.

V is TRBV18 and J is TRBJ2-3, with D possibly being TRBD2 (6 bases). V dropped 1 base and J dropped 1 base, with 9 bases sitting between them. Germline CDR1 KGHSH, CDR2 LQKENI. CDR3 length: 15 residues. The CDR3 DNA reads TGTGCCAGCTCACCACGACTAGAAGGCACAGATACGCAGTATTTT. Translation: CASSPRLEGTDTQYF.

This clonotype was seen only a few times. This chain connects TRBV20-1 to TRBJ2-3; TRBD2 aligns across 7 bases. CDR3 size: 17 residues. CDR1 DFQATT and CDR2 SNEGSKA come from the germline V gene (reference sequence). The ends lost 3 bases at V and 2 bases at J; junction bases unmatched: 14. CDR3 sequence reads: CSARSHFGLADTDTQYF. As DNA, the CDR3 is TGCAGTGCTAGGTCCCACTTCGGGCTAGCGGACACAGATACGCAGTATTTT.

J is TRBJ2-7 and V is TRBV5-1; 10 bases fit TRBD2. CDR3 size: 15 residues. V gave up 2 bases and J gave up 0 bases; unmatched junction bases: 2. Germline CDR1 is SGHRS and CDR2 is YFSETQ. CDR3 DNA: TGCGCCAGCAGCTTCGCTAGCGGGAGCTCCTACGAGCAGTACTTC. Translation gives CASSFASGSSYEQYF.

This clonotype occurred once. The V gene is TRBV15, the J gene TRBJ1-5, with 9 nucleotides matching TRBD1. The CDR3 is 14 amino acids. Trimming at V came to 4 bases and at J to 9 bases, leaving 7 bases not matched to a gene. The V gene's germline CDR1 is LNHNV and CDR2 YYDKDF (reference sequence). Here the CDR3 reads CATSTGQGSLPQHF. CDR3 in DNA: TGTGCCACCAGCACCGGACAGGGGTCCTTGCCCCAGCATTTT.

This clonotype came up a few times. The chain recombines TRBV20-1 with TRBJ2-1; D gene unclear. The CDR3 length is 14 residues. Between the trimmed V and J ends, which lost 2 bases and 0 bases, there was a span of 8 bases. Germline V lookup: CDR1 DFQATT, CDR2 SNEGSKA (reference sequence). The CDR3 nucleotides read TGCAGTGCTAGACCAGGTGGCTCCTACAATGAGCAGTTCTTC. Its translation is CSARPGGSYNEQFF.

CDR3 in amino acids: CASEDGSSTDTQYF. As DNA, the CDR3 is TGTGCCAGCGAGGACGGATCTAGCACAGATACGCAGTATTTT. V gene TRBV25-1 combines with J gene TRBJ2-3, with D uncertain. Between the trimmed V and J ends, which lost 8 bases and 0 bases, there was a span of 12 bases. This CDR3 comprises 14 residues. CDR1 and CDR2 (germline): MGHDK, SYGVNS.

The rearrangement joins TRBV27 to TRBJ2-1; a possible D gene is TRBD1 (6 bases). This CDR3 is 14 amino acids long. Trimming took 2 bases from V and 3 from J, leaving 8 bases between them. Germline CDR1 and CDR2: MNHEY and SMNVEV (reference sequence). The CDR3 nucleotides are TGTGCCAGCAGTTTAACAGGGATCTACAATGAGCAGTTCTTC. It codes for CASSLTGIYNEQFF.

This clonotype was seen more than once but under ten times. The V and J genes are TRBV7-2 and TRBJ1-2; the match to TRBD1 covers 7 bases. With 5 bases clipped from V and 2 bases from J, the junction kept 8 bases outside the gene matches. CDR1 and CDR2 from the germline V gene are SGHTA and FQGNSA. The CDR3 length is 15 residues. CDR3 bases: TGTGCCAGCAGCGCTTACAGGGGACCGAACTATGGCTACACCTTC. This gives the protein CASSAYRGPNYGYTF.

The rearrangement links TRBV4-1 to TRBJ2-2; 10 nucleotides agree with TRBD1. V shed 3 bases, J shed 4 bases, and the junction held 8 bases outside the gene matches. The CDR3 sequence is 17 residues long. In germline, CDR1 is MGHRA, CDR2 YSYEKL. The CDR3 nucleotides are TGCGCCAGCAGCCATGACCCGGGACAGGGGTTCACCGGGGAGCTGTTTTTT. Its translation is CASSHDPGQGFTGELFF.

The chain uses TRBV15 and TRBJ2-3, with 9 bases fitting TRBD2. The germline CDR1 and CDR2 sequences are LNHNV and YYDKDF (reference sequence). The CDR3 covers 18 residues. The trim removed 0 bases at V and 3 bases at J, leaving 10 bases unmatched. In DNA form, the CDR3 reads TGTGCCACCAGCAGAGATATTCGCGGGGGGGCCGGTACAGATACGCAGTATTTT. This encodes CATSRDIRGGAGTDTQYF.

The rearrangement links TRBV2 to TRBJ2-7; 10 bases are shared with TRBD2. CDR1 and CDR2 from the germline V gene are SNHLY and FYNNEI. Trimming removed 4 bases from V and 7 bases from J; junction bases left unmatched: 10. The length of the CDR3 is 15 residues. Here the CDR3 reads CASSVKAGGPGEQYF. CDR3 DNA: TGTGCCAGCAGTGTAAAAGCGGGAGGGCCCGGGGAGCAGTACTTC.